The 21 T cell receptor beta chains given below trace back to one sample, sequenced in a study of T cells in Graves' hyperthyroidism and ophthalmopathy. TCR beta CDR3 sequences were amplified from RNA transcripts. Using the HTBI primer set, a first-round RT-PCR was run on the TCR CDR3. TCRdb redid the calling of the multiplex PCR reads with MiXCR, one entry per CDR3 protein. The sample contains 750,000 to 900,000 distinct CDR3 sequences, roughly 40% of which appear only once. The sequenced material came from blood. The receptors here all came from a man in his late teens or twenties with Graves' hyperthyroidism.

This CDR3 reads CASSRIPLRDRVNTEAFF. The CDR3 DNA sequence: TGTGCCAGCAGCCGTATCCCCCTCCGGGACAGGGTGAACACTGAAGCTTTCTTT. This chain links TRBV12-3 or TRBV12-4 with TRBJ1-1; 9 positions agree with TRBD1. V shed 6 bases and J 0 bases; nucleotides not matched to a gene: 14. The CDR3 runs 18 residues.

The chain recombines TRBV7-2 with TRBJ2-7, with a tentative D call TRBD2 (5 bases). Germline lookup yields CDR1 SGHTA and CDR2 FQGNSA. The germline V and J ends were trimmed by 2 bases and 7 bases, with 15 bases remaining between them. This CDR3 has 14 amino acids. CDR3 DNA sequence: TGTGCCAGCAGCTTAAGCGGACTCTTGGGGGAGCAGTACTTC. Its translation is CASSLSGLLGEQYF.

The rearrangement joins TRBV12-3 or TRBV12-4 to TRBJ2-7; 7 bases match TRBD1. The CDR3 has 16 residues. The V segment lost 5 bases and the J segment 0 bases; nucleotides outside the gene matches: 10. The CDR3 reads CASSLDDRAASYEQYF. CDR3 DNA: TGTGCCAGCAGTCTAGACGACAGGGCGGCCTCCTACGAGCAGTACTTC.

There are a few counts of this clonotype. V and J are TRBV2 and TRBJ1-2; D gene ambiguous. The CDR3 is 14 residues long. Trimming left V 3 bases short and J 4 bases short, with 12 bases between. Germline-derived CDR1 and CDR2 are SNHLY and FYNNEI. CDR3 coding DNA: TGTGCCAGCAGTGATGGCCCGGGAGGCTATGGCTACACCTTC. It encodes CASSDGPGGYGYTF.

This clonotype came up many times. The chain employs TRBV12-3 or TRBV12-4 and TRBJ1-1, with D unresolved. The CDR3 has 12 amino acids. Trimming took off 6 bases at V and 3 bases at J, with 8 bases between the two ends. In nucleotides, the CDR3 is TGTGCCAGCAGACTCGGGGACACTGAAGCTTTCTTT. Its translation is CASRLGDTEAFF.

The genes are TRBV2 and TRBJ1-2; 12 nucleotides agree with TRBD1. The CDR3 length is 16 residues. The V segment lost 5 bases and the J segment 6 bases; nucleotides outside the gene matches: 10. Germline V CDR1 and CDR2: SNHLY, FYNNEI. DNA for the CDR3: TGTGCCAGCAGTCCCGGGACAGGGGGCGGACAGGATGGCTACACCTTC. Protein sequence: CASSPGTGGGQDGYTF.

The count of this clonotype is one. A much larger clone differs by one base, so this may be a read error. This sequence joins TRBV29-1 and TRBJ2-5; D possibly corresponds to TRBD1 (5 bases). The germline V gene has CDR1 SQVTM and CDR2 ANQGSEA. The CDR3 runs to 13 residues. The CDR3 bases are TGCGGCGTACTCGGACCTAGACAGGAGACCCAGTACTTC. This codes for CGVLGPRQETQYF.

This clonotype was seen only a few times. At one of its ends the junction is not consistent with the germline gene, which may arise from a read error. The genes are TRBV10-3 and TRBJ1-5, with D possibly TRBD1 on 6 matching bases. The CDR3 is 16 amino acids. CDR1 and CDR2 (germline): ENHRY, SYGVKD. The CDR3 DNA sequence: TGTGCCAGCAGTTCCCTCCGGGGGGCGAGCAATCAGCCCCAGCATTTT. Its translation: CASSSLRGASNQPQHF.

The rearrangement links TRBV4-1 to TRBJ2-7, with D unclear. Trimming shortened V by 0 bases and J by 0 bases, and 9 bases separated the two germline ends. The CDR3 spans 15 residues. The germline CDR1 and CDR2 sequences are MGHRA and YSYEKL. CDR3 coding DNA: TGCGCCAGCAGCCAAGAGGCGGTGAGCTCCTACGAGCAGTACTTC. It translates to CASSQEAVSSYEQYF.

To note about this clonotype: A much larger clonotype is one base distant, so this may be a read error. The chain uses TRBV10-3 and TRBJ1-1; D gene unclear. Germline V lookup: CDR1 ENHRY, CDR2 SYGVKD. This CDR3 has 13 residues. V shed 4 bases and J shed 6 bases, with 12 bases lying between them. The CDR3 DNA sequence: TGTGCCATCAGTGGAAGCCGTAGCCCTGAAGCTTTCTTT. It yields the protein CAISGSRSPEAFF.

Note on this clonotype: As the CDR3 is not closed by the conserved phenylalanine or tryptophan, this likely results from a read error. It is unclear where the CDR3 begins or ends on the DNA, so no DNA is shown, and the CDR3 is as TCRdb lists it. This rearrangement joins TRBV2 to TRBJ2-7; the D call in the table, TRBD2, was not verified against the DNA. Inclusive of both ends, the CDR3 amounts to 9 amino acids. The germline V gene has CDR1 SNHLY and CDR2 FYNNEI. CDR3 in amino acids: CASSEPSSG.

This clonotype was detected once. The V call is TRBV19, the J call TRBJ2-5, with 10 nucleotides matching TRBD2. The CDR3 has 16 residues. The V gene end was trimmed by 2 bases and the J gene end by 5 bases; junction bases not matched to a gene: 8. Germline V gene sequence: CDR1 LNHDA, CDR2 SQIVND (reference sequence). CDR3 in amino acids: CASSIRERGGRETQYF. CDR3 nucleotides: TGTGCCAGTAGTATAAGGGAGCGGGGGGGCCGGGAGACCCAGTACTTC.

This clonotype showed up just a few times. The chain has TRBV7-2 and TRBJ2-5; 11 bases are shared with TRBD2. Germline lookup yields CDR1 SGHTA and CDR2 FQGNSA. The CDR3 consists of 16 residues. With V trimmed by 4 bases and J by 2 bases, 6 bases remained unmatched. The CDR3 DNA reads as TGTGCCAGCAGCTCAACTAGCGGGAGTTGGCAAGAGACCCAGTACTTC. This codes for CASSSTSGSWQETQYF.

In the case of this clonotype: Sequence at one end of the junction differs from germline and may be a read error. The V and J genes are TRBV19 and TRBJ2-7, with D maybe TRBD1 (5 bases). This CDR3 comprises 14 residues. Germline V CDR1 and CDR2: LNHDA, SQIVND (reference sequence). The DNA of the CDR3 is TGTGCCAGTAGTATATCCCAGGGATCCTACGTGCAGTACTTC. This codes for CASSISQGSYVQYF.

There are many counts of this clonotype. The V call is TRBV9, the J call TRBJ2-7, with no clear D. V gave up 0 bases and J gave up 5 bases, with 12 bases separating them. Germline assignment: CDR1 SGDLS and CDR2 YYNGEE. The CDR3 has 14 amino acids. CDR3 DNA: TGTGCCAGCAGCGTAGGGACCGGCCCAGACGAGCAGTACTTC. Its protein product is CASSVGTGPDEQYF.

This clonotype was found a few times. The chain joins TRBV20-1 to TRBJ1-2; the D gene is possibly TRBD1 (5 bases). The CDR3 sequence is 15 residues long. Trimming pared 3 bases from V and 8 bases from J, leaving 22 bases between. In germline, CDR1 is DFQATT, CDR2 SNEGSKA (reference sequence). The CDR3 nucleotides read TGCAGTGCTAGCCCCCCAGGAGGGCTGGGGGAAGGCTACACCTTC. It is translated as CSASPPGGLGEGYTF.

The V and J genes are TRBV19 and TRBJ2-2; D perhaps matches TRBD1 (6 bases). This CDR3 contains 13 residues. Trimming removed 8 bases at V and 5 bases at J, with 12 bases between. CDR1 and CDR2 from the germline V gene are LNHDA and SQIVND (reference sequence). The CDR3 reads CASQRQGTGELFF. The CDR3 DNA sequence: TGTGCCAGTCAGCGCCAGGGGACCGGGGAGCTGTTTTTT.

This clonotype was seen a few times. The rearrangement links TRBV5-8 to TRBJ2-5; no definite D call. Germline V lookup: CDR1 SGHTS, CDR2 YDEGEE. The CDR3 runs 14 residues. Trimming removed 0 bases from V and 4 bases from J, with 10 bases in between. This CDR3 reads CASSLASSLETQYF. CDR3 DNA sequence: TGTGCCAGCAGCTTGGCTTCCAGCTTAGAGACCCAGTACTTC. The variable domain in full, with the rest retrieved from reference TRBV5-8 and TRBJ2-5, is EAGVTQSPTHLIKTRGQQATLRCSPISGHTSVYWYQQALGLGLQFLLWYDEGEERNRGNFPPRFSGRQFPNYSSELNVNALELEDSALYLCASSLASSLETQYFGPGTRLLVL.

The genes are TRBV2 and TRBJ2-7, with D possibly TRBD1 on 6 matching bases. This CDR3 comprises 13 residues. V was trimmed by 7 bases and J by 2 bases, leaving 12 bases between them. CDR1 is SNHLY, CDR2 FYNNEI, per germline. CDR3: CASMKGTPYEQYF. CDR3 nucleotides: TGTGCCAGCATGAAGGGGACACCCTACGAGCAGTACTTC.

There are many counts of this clonotype. The chain is built from TRBV7-2 and TRBJ1-1, with no clear D. The CDR3 loop spans 14 amino acids. Germline V gives CDR1 SGHTA, CDR2 FQGNSA. Deletions cut 2 bases from V and 2 bases from J, with 9 bases between. CDR3 bases: TGTGCCAGCAGCTTACAGACAAGCAACACTGAAGCTTTCTTT. Translating it yields CASSLQTSNTEAFF.

There are a few counts of this clonotype. This rearrangement joins TRBV29-1 to TRBJ2-3; possible D gene TRBD2, 5 bases. The CDR3 covers 11 residues. From germline, CDR1 is SQVTM and CDR2 ANQGSEA. The chain's CDR3 is CSQRHTDTQYF. The CDR3, as DNA: TGCAGTCAGCGGCATACAGATACGCAGTATTTT.